Below are 15 T cell receptor beta chains sequenced from a single sample in a study of glioma-infiltrating T cells (TCRdb year 2016). The sequencing machine was an Illumina MiSeq. TCR alpha and beta CDR3 regions were amplified with the iRepertoire nested amplicon-rescue multiplex PCR (arm-PCR) platform from RNA. TCRdb ran its own pipeline on the public reads, namely fastp trimming at Q25 and MiXCR clone calling, and kept in-frame beta chains. Each CDR3 protein gets just one entry, which takes the most common genes and DNA from the rows behind it. The sample table records 170,000 or so distinct CDR3 sequences; around 42% of these occur just once. Roughly 5.2% of the sample is taken by the ten largest. Sequenced input: glioma tissue, nonneoplastic brain tissue, or PBMCs (not recorded which). These receptors came from a human donor with low-grade glioma or glioblastoma, undergoing nonglioma brain surgery, or in good health (not recorded which).

At least ten counts were recorded for this clonotype. This chain connects TRBV20-1 to TRBJ2-7; 13 bases are shared with TRBD2. V was clipped by 5 bases and J by 7 bases; unmatched bases: 17. Germline V lookup: CDR1 DFQATT, CDR2 SNEGSKA (reference sequence). The CDR3 is 17 residues long. The CDR3 here is CSAASPGLAGSGGEQYF. CDR3 nucleotides: TGCAGTGCTGCTAGCCCGGGACTAGCGGGGTCCGGAGGGGAGCAGTACTTC.

This clonotype was counted a few times. DNA for the CDR3: TGTGCCAGCAGCGGAGCTAGCGGGAGGGCCAAGCTCAATGAGCAGTTCTTC. Translated, it gives CASSGASGRAKLNEQFF. This sequence joins TRBV5-4 and TRBJ2-1, with TRBD2 identical over 12 bases. J lost 6 bases, V lost 4 bases, and 11 bases had no gene match. The germline V gene encodes CDR1 SGHNT and CDR2 YYREEE (reference sequence). This CDR3 region has 17 residues.

This clonotype was recorded only once. A read error may explain this, as a much larger clone is one base away. This CDR3 reads CASSLTRGNTEALF. The CDR3 coding sequence is TGTGCCAGCAGCTTAACCAGGGGGAACACTGAAGCTTTATTT. The rearrangement joins TRBV11-2 to TRBJ1-1; 7 positions match TRBD1. The CDR3 contains 14 residues. Germline loops: CDR1 SGHAT, CDR2 FQNNGV.

The CDR3 sequence: CASSSQIMNTEAFF. The CDR3 nucleotides read TGTGCCAGCAGCTCACAGATTATGAACACTGAAGCTTTCTTT. V and J are TRBV3-1 and TRBJ1-1; unclear D gene. V was trimmed by 5 bases and J by 0 bases, leaving 10 bases between them. There are 14 residues in the CDR3. From germline, CDR1 is LGHDT and CDR2 YNNKEL (reference sequence). The full variable domain, completed using reference TRBV3-1 and TRBJ1-1, is DTAVSQTPKYLVTQMGNDKSIKCEQNLGHDTMYWYKQDSKKFLKIMFSYNNKELIINETVPNRFSPKSPDKAHLNLHINSLELGDSAVYFCASSSQIMNTEAFFGQGTRLTVV.

This clonotype was found a few times. Since a much larger clone is just one base distant, this may be a read error. The CDR3 DNA follows: TGTGCCACCAGCAGAGAAACCTGGGGGAAAGAGACCCAGTACTTC. Its protein is CATSRETWGKETQYF. The chain is built from TRBV15 and TRBJ2-5; TRBD1 or TRBD2 may be the D gene (5 bases each). CDR3 length: 15 residues. The V and J ends lost 0 bases and 3 bases respectively, with 11 bases between them. Germline V gene lookup returns CDR1 LNHNV and CDR2 YYDKDF (reference sequence).

This clonotype turned up a few times. CDR3 DNA: TGTGCCAGCAGCTTAACGCAAACGAACACCGGGGAGCTGTTTTTT. Its translation is CASSLTQTNTGELFF. This chain links TRBV11-2 with TRBJ2-2, with D hard to call. The length of the CDR3 is 15 residues. CDR1 and CDR2 (germline): SGHAT, FQNNGV. Trimming removed 2 bases from V and 0 bases from J, with 7 bases in between.

A note on this clonotype: It may be a read error: a sequence one base away is much more abundant. The V and J genes are TRBV10-3 and TRBJ1-1; D possibly corresponds to TRBD1 (6 bases). Germline values: CDR1 ENHRY, CDR2 SYGVKD. Trimming left V 11 bases short and J 3 bases short, with 13 bases between. The length of the CDR3 is 12 residues. CDR3 region: CACRDTDTEAFF. CDR3 DNA sequence: TGTGCCTGCCGGGACACCGACACTGAAGCTTTCTTT.

About this clonotype: A much larger clone sits a single nucleotide away, making a read error possible. The chain carries TRBV27 and TRBJ1-5, with 7 bases identical to TRBD1. With V trimmed by 0 bases and J by 4 bases, 9 bases remained unmatched. This CDR3 is built from 17 residues. Germline CDR1 reads MNHEY; CDR2 reads SMNVEV (reference sequence). CDR3 sequence: CASSLSNYQGGNQPQHF. The CDR3 DNA sequence: TGTGCCAGCAGTTTATCGAATTACCAGGGGGGGAATCAGCCCCAGCATTTT.

The chain recombines TRBV27 with TRBJ2-7; 13 nucleotides agree with TRBD2. CDR3 length: 17 residues. V trimming: 4 bases; J trimming: 5 bases; junction bases outside the gene matches: 11. Germline V gene data show CDR1 as MNHEY and CDR2 as SMNVEV (reference sequence). DNA for the CDR3: TGTGCCAGCAGTTGGGGACTAGCGGGACTAAGGTCCAACGAGCAGTACTTC. It yields the protein CASSWGLAGLRSNEQYF.

The count of this clonotype is one. This clone may be a read error of a much larger clone one base away. The chain has TRBV11-2 and TRBJ2-3; 13 nucleotides match TRBD2. CDR1 SGHAT and CDR2 FQNNGV come from the germline V gene. This CDR3 contains 16 residues. The CDR3 coding sequence is TGTGCCAGCAGCCTTTGGACTAGCGGGAGCACATATACGCAGTATTTT. Translating it yields CASSLWTSGSTYTQYF.

A remark on this clonotype: It may be a read error: a sequence one base away is much more abundant. The gene calls are TRBV7-2 and TRBJ1-2, with 9 bases identical to TRBD1. Losses at the gene ends were 3 bases for V and 3 bases for J; bases not matched to a gene: 5. The V gene's germline CDR1 is SGHTA and CDR2 FQGNSA. The CDR3 extends over 15 amino acids. CDR3 sequence (DNA): TGTGCCAGCAGCTTCCGGACAGGGGATTACTATGGCTACACCTTC. This sequence encodes CASSFRTGDYYGYTF.

As to this clonotype: This may be a read error, as it is one base from a much larger clone. The CDR3 nucleotides are TGCAGTGCCAGGCCCGACGGCAACGAGCAGTTCTTC. It encodes CSARPDGNEQFF. This sequence joins TRBV20-1 and TRBJ2-1; D unclear. CDR3 length: 12 amino acids. V was trimmed by 6 bases and J by 10 bases, leaving 16 bases between them. Germline V gene lookup returns CDR1 DFQATT and CDR2 SNEGSKA (reference sequence).

Comment on this clonotype: One base away lies a much larger clone, so this may be a sequencing read error. The chain is built from TRBV28 and TRBJ1-1; the match to TRBD1 covers 10 bases. CDR1 is MDHEN and CDR2 is SYDVKM in the germline V gene. The V gene end was trimmed by 5 bases and the J gene end by 6 bases; junction bases not matched to a gene: 9. The CDR3 totals 15 residues. This chain's CDR3 is CASSEPGTGAAEAFF. The CDR3 nucleotides read TGTGCCAGCAGTGAACCCGGGACAGGGGCGGCTGAAGCTTTCTTT.

The rearrangement links TRBV4-1 to TRBJ1-2; 12 bases match TRBD1. CDR1 and CDR2 (germline): MGHRA, YSYEKL. The length of the CDR3 is 19 residues. With 4 bases clipped from V and 7 bases from J, the junction kept 19 bases outside the gene matches. The CDR3 nucleotides are TGCGCCAGCAGCCTGATTGTTGGGACAGGGGGCAGAAGTAAAGGTGGCTACACCTTC. Its protein product is CASSLIVGTGGRSKGGYTF.

On this clonotype: A junction end diverges from the germline sequence, so it may reflect a read error. J is TRBJ2-1 and V is TRBV20-1; D gene unclear. Germline assignment: CDR1 DFQATT and CDR2 SNEGSKA (reference sequence). The CDR3 length is 16 residues. In DNA form, the CDR3 reads TGCATTGCTAGATATCCTTCGCCCAGCTCCTACAATGAGCAGTTCTTC. Its protein is CIARYPSPSSYNEQFF.